Presented here are 28 T cell receptor beta chains from one specimen sequenced in a study of T cells after yellow fever vaccination. One entry per CDR3 protein, called by TCRdb with MiXCR from the 5' RACE reads. The sample lists 300,000 to 350,000 distinct CDR3 sequences, 3% to 4.5% occurring once. The specimen was PBMCs, collected 5 days after the yellow fever booster vaccination. The origin of the receptors is a man aged 18 to 30 who received the YFV17D yellow fever vaccine.

This clonotype was detected only a few times. The chain couples TRBV6-5 to TRBJ2-3; 15 nucleotides align to TRBD2. Germline V gene sequence: CDR1 MNHEY, CDR2 SVGAGI. This CDR3 is 19 amino acids long. Losses at the gene ends were 4 bases for V and 0 bases for J; bases not matched to a gene: 8. CDR3: CASSSALGLAGGSTDTQYF. In DNA, the CDR3 is TGTGCCAGCAGTTCCGCCTTGGGACTAGCGGGGGGCAGCACAGATACGCAGTATTTT.

The chain links TRBV4-2 to TRBJ1-3, with D possibly matching TRBD1 (5 bases). Germline V gives CDR1 LGHNA, CDR2 YNFKEQ. Trimming stripped 1 base from V and 2 bases from J, with 15 bases between. The CDR3 loop spans 17 amino acids. CDR3 in amino acids: CASSQGIGLGAGNTIYF. CDR3 nucleotides: TGTGCCAGCAGCCAAGGAATCGGTCTGGGGGCTGGAAACACCATATATTTT.

In its sample, this clonotype was seen many times. The chain links TRBV4-1 to TRBJ2-6, with 7 positions matching TRBD2. The length of the CDR3 is 17 residues. Germline assignment: CDR1 MGHRA and CDR2 YSYEKL. The trim removed 2 bases at V and 1 base at J, leaving 5 bases unmatched. The CDR3 sequence is CASSQRGAGSGANVLTF. The DNA of the CDR3 is TGCGCCAGCAGCCAAAGAGGAGCGGGATCTGGGGCCAACGTCCTGACTTTC.

This clonotype counts as large. CDR3 sequence: CASSTDVQGEQYV. CDR3 DNA: TGTGCCAGCAGTACGGACGTACAGGGCGAGCAGTACGTC. This chain joins TRBV14 and TRBJ2-7; D might be TRBD1 (6 bases). The germline V and J ends were trimmed by 6 bases and 6 bases, with 15 bases remaining between them. The CDR3 is 13 amino acids. CDR1 SGHDN and CDR2 FVKESK come from the germline V gene.

This clonotype has a handful of counts. The chain links TRBV4-1 to TRBJ1-2, with 9 bases fitting TRBD1. V was pared by 0 bases and J by 2 bases, with 7 bases of the junction left unmatched. The length of the CDR3 is 17 residues. CDR1 and CDR2 from the germline V gene are MGHRA and YSYEKL. Here the CDR3 reads CASSQETGQGTNYGYTF. The CDR3 DNA reads TGCGCCAGCAGCCAAGAGACGGGACAGGGTACCAACTATGGCTACACCTTC.

In its sample, this clonotype was seen a few times. This sequence joins TRBV5-6 and TRBJ1-1, with 9 bases lining up with TRBD1. The germline V gene encodes CDR1 SGHDT and CDR2 YYEEEE. The CDR3 spans 14 residues. The junction had 6 bases not matched to a gene; V was cut back by 4 bases and J by 5 bases. CDR3 bases: TGTGCCAGCAGCAAGACAGGGGGAGAGACTGAAGCTTTCTTT. Protein product: CASSKTGGETEAFF.

This clonotype was found a few times. The chain employs TRBV4-2 and TRBJ2-7; the match to TRBD2 covers 7 bases. This CDR3 region has 15 residues. Germline V gene lookup returns CDR1 LGHNA and CDR2 YNFKEQ. With 4 bases clipped from V and 3 bases from J, the junction kept 9 bases outside the gene matches. The CDR3 here is CASSPERLASYEQYF. In DNA form, the CDR3 reads TGTGCCAGCAGCCCGGAACGACTAGCAAGCTACGAGCAGTACTTC.

This clonotype turned up a few times. The V and J genes are TRBV20-1 and TRBJ1-1; no firm D call. This CDR3 is 14 amino acids long. Germline CDR1 is DFQATT and CDR2 is SNEGSKA (reference sequence). The V end was cut by 3 bases, the J end by 1 base, with 12 bases between. The CDR3 protein is CSASGWLGNTEAFF. CDR3 DNA: TGCAGTGCTAGCGGCTGGTTGGGGAACACTGAAGCTTTCTTT.

The V gene is TRBV30, the J gene TRBJ1-2, with TRBD1 matching over 7 bases. The V segment lost 4 bases and the J segment 5 bases; nucleotides outside the gene matches: 7. Per the germline V gene, CDR1 is GTSNPN and CDR2 is SVGIG (reference sequence). The CDR3 extends over 13 amino acids. The CDR3 sequence: CAWTGQRWYGYTF. The DNA of the CDR3 is TGTGCCTGGACGGGACAGCGATGGTATGGCTACACCTTC. The variable domain in full, completed from reference TRBV30 and TRBJ1-2, reads SQTIHQWPATLVQPVGSPLSLECTVEGTSNPNLYWYRQAAGRGLQLLFYSVGIGQISSEVPQNLSASRPQDRQFILSSKKLLLSDSGFYLCAWTGQRWYGYTFGSGTRLTVV.

In this sample, this clonotype turned up many times. The V and J genes are TRBV6-4 and TRBJ2-3, with TRBD1 matching 10 bases. V was clipped by 6 bases and J by 3 bases; unmatched bases: 9. The CDR3 length is 16 residues. Germline CDR1 is MRHNA and CDR2 is SNTAGT. Here the CDR3 reads CASSDKGTGETDTQYF. CDR3 DNA: TGTGCCAGCAGCGATAAAGGGACAGGGGAGACAGATACGCAGTATTTT.

This clonotype appeared a few times. The chain uses TRBV5-1 and TRBJ2-5, with a weak D call TRBD2 (6 bases). The CDR3 sequence is 15 residues long. The ends were cut back, 6 bases at V and 5 bases at J, with 20 bases in the middle. Germline V gene data show CDR1 as SGHRS and CDR2 as YFSETQ. CDR3: CASTQMATRGETQYF. CDR3 DNA sequence: TGCGCCAGCACCCAAATGGCCACTCGGGGGGAGACCCAGTACTTC.

For this clonotype: Because it lacks the conserved phenylalanine or tryptophan at the end, this CDR3 is likely a read error. The chain is built from TRBV7-9 and TRBJ2-7, with TRBD2 identical over 8 bases. This CDR3 is 14 amino acids long. Germline V gene lookup returns CDR1 SEHNR and CDR2 FQNEAQ (reference sequence). Trimming at V came to 7 bases and at J to 6 bases, leaving 11 bases not matched to a gene. DNA for the CDR3: TGTGCCAGCATCGACCCAGCGGGGGTAGTCGAGCAGTACTTA. Translating it yields CASIDPAGVVEQYL.

In its sample, this clonotype was seen many times. The chain couples TRBV10-2 to TRBJ2-7; possible D gene TRBD1, 6 bases. The V and J ends lost 6 bases and 6 bases respectively, with 6 bases between them. There are 10 residues in the CDR3. Germline V gene data show CDR1 as WSHSY and CDR2 as SAAADI. CDR3 in DNA: TGCGCCAGCAGGGGGGCCGAGCAGTACTTC. This translates into CASRGAEQYF.

The gene calls are TRBV12-3 or TRBV12-4 and TRBJ1-1; a possible D gene is TRBD1 (5 bases). This CDR3 has 14 residues. The V and J ends lost 2 bases and 5 bases respectively, with 12 bases between them. Written as DNA, the CDR3 is TGTGCCAGCAGTTTACAGGGAGGGAAAACTGAAGCTTTCTTT. Its translation is CASSLQGGKTEAFF.

This clonotype has just a few counts. This chain joins TRBV7-3 and TRBJ2-1, with no clear D. The CDR3 has 14 amino acids. Trimming removed 5 bases from V and 6 bases from J, with 14 bases in between. Germline V gene lookup returns CDR1 SGHTA and CDR2 FQGTGA. CDR3 region: CASSPELSGNEQFF. The CDR3 DNA is TGTGCCAGCAGCCCAGAATTATCGGGCAATGAGCAGTTCTTC.

This clonotype was recorded a few times. The genes are TRBV4-3 and TRBJ2-7; the match to TRBD2 covers 10 bases. The trim removed 0 bases at V and 1 base at J, leaving 3 bases unmatched. CDR3 size: 16 residues. The V gene's germline CDR1 is LGHNA and CDR2 YSLEER. Written as DNA, the CDR3 is TGCGCCAGCAGCCAAGAAACTAGCGGGGTTTCCTACGAGCAGTACTTC. Amino acids: CASSQETSGVSYEQYF.

This clonotype has at least ten counts. This chain connects TRBV20-1 to TRBJ1-5, with TRBD1 identical over 7 bases. This CDR3 is 14 amino acids long. Germline values: CDR1 DFQATT, CDR2 SNEGSKA (reference sequence). V was pared by 1 base and J by 3 bases, with 3 bases of the junction left unmatched. CDR3 nucleotides: TGCAGTGCTAGAGCGACAGGGCCCAATCAGCCCCAGCATTTT. As protein: CSARATGPNQPQHF.

There are a few counts of this clonotype. The V call is TRBV3-1, the J call TRBJ2-3; unclear D gene. With 1 base removed from V and 0 bases from J, the gap between germline ends came to 20 bases. The CDR3 length is 19 residues. CDR1 is LGHDT, CDR2 YNNKEL, per germline (reference sequence). CDR3 nucleotide sequence: TGTGCCAGCAGCCAAGTAACACAAGAAAGCGTGCGGAGCACAGATACGCAGTATTTT. It encodes CASSQVTQESVRSTDTQYF.

This clonotype has only a few counts. The chain carries TRBV6-6 and TRBJ1-5, with TRBD1 as a possible D gene (5 bases). The CDR3 covers 16 residues. Per germline, CDR1 MNHNY and CDR2 SVGAGI (reference sequence). V gave up 5 bases and J gave up 2 bases, with 16 bases separating them. The chain's CDR3 is CASSSSEGTGNQPQHF. The CDR3 DNA sequence: TGTGCCAGCAGTAGTTCGGAGGGGACTGGCAATCAGCCCCAGCATTTT.

This clonotype was found many times. V is TRBV11-2 and J is TRBJ2-7; 7 bases are a match to TRBD2. V lost 6 bases, J lost 4 bases, and 9 bases stayed unmatched. CDR1 is SGHAT and CDR2 is FQNNGV in the germline V gene. CDR3 length: 14 amino acids. Here the CDR3 reads CASSFFGGRYEQYF. Written as DNA, the CDR3 is TGTGCCAGCAGTTTTTTCGGGGGGAGATACGAGCAGTACTTC.

This clonotype was observed at least ten times. This chain links TRBV7-9 with TRBJ2-7, with D maybe TRBD1 (5 bases). Germline CDR1 reads SEHNR; CDR2 reads FQNEAQ (reference sequence). V lost 5 bases and J lost 1, with 6 bases in between. The CDR3 is 12 amino acids. The chain's CDR3 is CASSPGSYEQYF. CDR3 bases: TGTGCCAGCAGCCCAGGGTCCTACGAGCAGTACTTC. The variable domain in full, completed from reference TRBV7-9 and TRBJ2-7, reads DTGVSQNPRHKITKRGQNVTFRCDPISEHNRLYWYRQTLGQGPEFLTYFQNEAQLEKSRLLSDRFSAERPKGSFSTLEIQRTEQGDSAMYLCASSPGSYEQYFGPGTRLTVT.

This clonotype has at least ten counts. V is TRBV29-1 and J is TRBJ2-7; 8 positions match TRBD1. Losses at the gene ends were 7 bases for V and 5 bases for J; bases not matched to a gene: 4. CDR1 is SQVTM and CDR2 is ANQGSEA in the germline V gene. This CDR3 has 11 amino acids. The CDR3 nucleotides are TGCAGCGCCACGACAGGGGACGAGCAGTACTTC. Protein product: CSATTGDEQYF.

This clonotype was recorded many times. J is TRBJ1-1 and V is TRBV5-6; TRBD1 matches 8 bases. With V trimmed by 0 bases and J by 5 bases, 3 bases remained unmatched. CDR3 length equals 14 residues. CDR1 and CDR2 from the germline V gene are SGHDT and YYEEEE. In DNA form, the CDR3 reads TGTGCCAGCAGCTTGGCCAACAGGGGGACTGAAGCTTTCTTT. Translated, it gives CASSLANRGTEAFF.

The chain combines TRBV7-9 with TRBJ2-5, with D hard to call. Trimming stripped 5 bases from V and 5 bases from J, with 18 bases between. Per germline, CDR1 SEHNR and CDR2 FQNEAQ (reference sequence). This CDR3 has 15 amino acids. The CDR3 reads CASSPLSGLKETQYF. In DNA form, the CDR3 reads TGTGCCAGCAGCCCACTCAGTGGGTTAAAGGAGACCCAGTACTTC.

The rearrangement links TRBV5-5 to TRBJ2-1, with 9 positions matching TRBD2. The CDR3 is 16 residues long. V was pared by 4 bases and J by 1 base, with 6 bases of the junction left unmatched. Germline CDR1 SGHKS, CDR2 YYEKEE (reference sequence). In DNA, the CDR3 is TGTGCCAGCAGCCAACAGGCGGGGGGGTCCTACAATGAGCAGTTCTTC. Protein product: CASSQQAGGSYNEQFF.

V and J are TRBV28 and TRBJ1-5, with D tentatively TRBD1 (5 bases). CDR1 and CDR2 (germline): MDHEN, SYDVKM. Between the trimmed V and J ends, which lost 5 bases and 3 bases, there was a span of 11 bases. The CDR3 contains 14 residues. CDR3: CASSPGGVNQPQHF. The CDR3 DNA follows: TGTGCCAGCAGTCCCGGGGGGGTCAATCAGCCCCAGCATTTT.

The chain uses TRBV7-8 and TRBJ2-3; the D gene is possibly TRBD2 (6 bases). Looked up from germline, CDR1 is SGHVS and CDR2 is FQNEAQ. The length of the CDR3 is 13 residues. V lost 11 bases, J lost 3 bases, and 15 bases lay in between. The DNA for the CDR3 is TGTGCCTGTAGGCGAGCGGGTACAGATACGCAGTATTTT. Translation gives CACRRAGTDTQYF.

Of note for this clonotype: A much larger clone lies a single base off, so this may be a read error. The rearrangement uses TRBV7-9 and TRBJ2-3; 14 bases match TRBD2. This CDR3 region has 16 residues. Germline V gives CDR1 SEHNR, CDR2 FQNEAQ (reference sequence). Trimming removed 5 bases from V and 2 bases from J; junction bases left unmatched: 3. The CDR3 loop is CASSPTSGGATDTQYF. CDR3 sequence (DNA): TGTGCCAGCAGCCCGACTAGCGGGGGGGCCACAGATACGCAGTATTTT.